Below, 29 T cell receptor beta chains from the same sample are listed, as sequenced in a study of regulatory T cells in long-lasting Graves disease. Time point denoted: newly diagnosed GD, antithyroid drugs for less than 3 months. Researchers made the TCR library from RNA that was extracted from PBMCs. HTBI primers from iRepertoire and Arm-PCR of CDR3 regions yielded the TCR beta libraries. TCRdb itself ran the multiplex PCR reads through MiXCR, one entry per CDR3 protein. The sample lists around 500,000 distinct CDR3 sequences; around 11% were seen once. This sample was shared with a second study, whose subject was T cells in Graves' hyperthyroidism and ophthalmopathy.

This material consisted of peripheral blood mononuclear cells (PBMCs), taken at new diagnosis, from a patient treated with antithyroid drugs. The receptors were gathered from a woman aged 30 to 39 with Graves disease.

The sample holds many counts of this clonotype. The chain uses TRBV2 and TRBJ2-5; no clear D. Germline CDR1 SNHLY, CDR2 FYNNEI. Trimming pared 8 bases from V and 4 bases from J, leaving 11 bases between. This CDR3 has 12 residues. CDR3 protein: CASCGVGETQYF. In nucleotides, the CDR3 is TGTGCCAGCTGTGGGGTGGGAGAGACCCAGTACTTC.

The rearrangement uses TRBV2 and TRBJ2-7; 12 bases are a match to TRBD2. Germline V gives CDR1 SNHLY, CDR2 FYNNEI. Trimming took 7 bases from V and 6 from J; bases not matched to a gene: 10. The CDR3 totals 15 residues. The DNA for the CDR3 is TGTGCCAGCACCCTCCTGACTAGCGGGAGTGGCGAGCAGTACTTC. Residues: CASTLLTSGSGEQYF. Variable domain in full (rest from reference TRBV2 and TRBJ2-7): EPEVTQTPSHQVTQMGQEVILRCVPISNHLYFYWYRQILGQKVEFLVSFYNNEISEKSEIFDDQFSVERPDGSNFTLKIRSTKLEDSAMYFCASTLLTSGSGEQYFGPGTRLTVT.

Concerning this clonotype: A much larger clone sits a single nucleotide away, making a read error possible. The chain links TRBV6-1 to TRBJ2-7; maybe TRBD1 (6 bases). The CDR3 has 14 residues. Germline V gene sequence: CDR1 MNHNS, CDR2 SASEGT. Trimming pared 3 bases from V and 3 bases from J, leaving 12 bases between. For the CDR3, the DNA is TGTGCCAGCAGTGACAGGGGATTCCTCTACGAGCAGTACTTC. Its protein is CASSDRGFLYEQYF.

The table lists this clonotype with many counts. The gene calls are TRBV15 and TRBJ2-2, with a tentative D call TRBD2 (6 bases). Trimming cost V 0 bases and J 6 bases, with 11 bases left between them. This CDR3 has 15 amino acids. The germline CDR1 and CDR2 sequences are LNHNV and YYDKDF (reference sequence). CDR3 in amino acids: CATSRDHGGPGELFF. The CDR3 bases are TGTGCCACCAGCAGAGATCACGGGGGTCCCGGGGAGCTGTTTTTT.

This clonotype occurred many times. The chain combines TRBV7-2 with TRBJ2-3, with D unclear. This CDR3 spans 16 amino acids. The V end lost 1 base, the J end lost 0 bases, and 11 bases lay between the germline ends. CDR1 SGHTA and CDR2 FQGNSA come from the germline V gene. In nucleotides, the CDR3 is TGTGCCAGCAGCTTAGGGCCCCTCGGCAGCACAGATACGCAGTATTTT. Its translation is CASSLGPLGSTDTQYF.

In its sample, this clonotype was seen many times. The chain carries TRBV18 and TRBJ2-1, with 10 bases that match TRBD2. Germline-derived CDR1 and CDR2 are KGHSH and LQKENI. V gave up 4 bases and J gave up 7 bases; unmatched junction bases: 7. The CDR3 extends over 15 amino acids. The CDR3 loop is CASSQRAGGLNEQFF. In DNA, the CDR3 is TGTGCCAGCTCACAGCGAGCGGGAGGGCTTAATGAGCAGTTCTTC.

This chain uses TRBV4-1 with TRBJ2-7; 7 bases line up with TRBD2. V was pared by 0 bases and J by 6 bases, with 8 bases of the junction left unmatched. There are 15 residues in the CDR3. Germline values: CDR1 MGHRA, CDR2 YSYEKL. CDR3 nucleotides: TGCGCCAGCAGCCAAGAGGGAGGGTTTGGGTCCGAGCAGTACTTC. This codes for CASSQEGGFGSEQYF.

This clonotype was found many times. The gene calls are TRBV11-2 and TRBJ2-7; TRBD2 is a possible D gene (5 bases). Germline CDR1 reads SGHAT; CDR2 reads FQNNGV. The CDR3 contains 14 residues. CDR3 DNA sequence: TGTGCTTCCCGGAGGACTCGAGATCACTACGAGCAGTACTTC. It codes for CASRRTRDHYEQYF.

The chain carries TRBV6-2 or TRBV6-3 and TRBJ1-5; no firm D call. Trimming stripped 1 base from V and 5 bases from J, with 15 bases between. The CDR3 totals 16 residues. Germline CDR1 is MNHEY and CDR2 is SVGEGT. As DNA, the CDR3 is TGTGCCAGCAGTTACTTTCTGGCCAAACGGGATCAGCCCCAGCATTTT. It yields the protein CASSYFLAKRDQPQHF.

On this clonotype: This could be a read error, since a much larger clone is one nucleotide away. The chain joins TRBV3-1 to TRBJ2-2; D possibly matches TRBD1 or TRBD2 (5 bases each). The CDR3 is made up of 14 amino acids. Germline lookup yields CDR1 LGHDT and CDR2 YNNKEL (reference sequence). CDR3 sequence reads: CASSPQGSAGELLF. For the CDR3, the DNA is TGTGCCAGCAGTCCTCAGGGATCTGCCGGGGAGCTGCTTTTT.

This clonotype was seen repeatedly, ten times or more. The genes are TRBV28 and TRBJ2-5; D is undetermined. The V gene's germline CDR1 is MDHEN and CDR2 SYDVKM. The CDR3 is made up of 15 amino acids. Trimming stripped 0 bases from V and 0 bases from J, with 8 bases between. CDR3 in amino acids: CASSLWGLYQETQYF. Written as DNA, the CDR3 is TGTGCCAGCAGTTTATGGGGATTGTACCAAGAGACCCAGTACTTC.

A single count supports this clonotype. The V and J genes are TRBV11-2 and TRBJ1-6, with unresolved D. CDR1 is SGHAT, CDR2 FQNNGV, per germline. CDR3 length: 15 amino acids. V lost 6 bases, J lost 9 bases, and 18 bases lay in between. This CDR3 is CASSSLGLGISPLHF. CDR3 nucleotides: TGTGCCAGCAGTTCCCTGGGTTTGGGGATTTCACCCCTCCACTTT.

J is TRBJ2-1 and V is TRBV18, with D possibly being TRBD2 (5 bases). V was trimmed by 1 base and J by 10 bases, leaving 8 bases between them. The germline CDR1 and CDR2 sequences are KGHSH and LQKENI. The length of the CDR3 is 12 residues. The CDR3 DNA reads as TGTGCCAGCTCACCACGAGGCGGGGAGCAGTTCTTC. This translates into CASSPRGGEQFF.

This clonotype was detected a few times. This chain joins TRBV28 and TRBJ1-5; TRBD1 matches 7 bases. The V segment lost 10 bases and the J segment 6 bases; nucleotides outside the gene matches: 6. CDR1 MDHEN and CDR2 SYDVKM come from the germline V gene. The CDR3 is made up of 12 amino acids. CDR3 DNA sequence: TGTGCCACCACAGGGGAGGGTCAGCCCCAGCATTTT. Translation: CATTGEGQPQHF.

The chain has TRBV4-2 and TRBJ2-3; 7 positions agree with TRBD2. Germline V gives CDR1 LGHNA, CDR2 YNFKEQ. The V and J ends lost 2 bases and 2 bases, in that order; junction bases with no gene match: 4. The CDR3 loop spans 15 amino acids. In DNA, the CDR3 is TGTGCCAGCAGCCAAAAACGGGGGGACACAGATACGCAGTATTTT. Amino acids: CASSQKRGDTDTQYF.

This clonotype has at least ten counts. The rearrangement uses TRBV11-3 and TRBJ2-5, with TRBD2 matching over 10 bases. The V and J ends lost 5 bases and 2 bases, in that order; junction bases with no gene match: 5. The germline V gene has CDR1 SGHNT and CDR2 YENEEA. This CDR3 comprises 15 residues. Here the CDR3 reads CASSASGGAQETQYF. The CDR3 coding sequence is TGTGCCAGCAGCGCCAGCGGGGGGGCTCAAGAGACCCAGTACTTC.

This clonotype appeared many times. The chain recombines TRBV7-2 with TRBJ2-7, with unresolved D. V was cut by 1 base and J by 5 bases, with 12 bases left in between. The germline V gene has CDR1 SGHTA and CDR2 FQGNSA. This CDR3 is built from 14 residues. CDR3 sequence: CASSLVLGINEQYF. DNA for the CDR3: TGTGCCAGCAGCTTAGTTTTGGGTATAAACGAGCAGTACTTC.

The chain uses TRBV5-8 and TRBJ1-3; D unclear. Looked up from germline, CDR1 is SGHTS and CDR2 is YDEGEE. Trimming removed 4 bases from V and 2 bases from J, with 7 bases in between. The CDR3 covers 13 residues. The chain's CDR3 is CASSRTTGNTIYF. CDR3 bases: TGTGCCAGCAGCCGAACGACTGGAAACACCATATATTTT.

This clonotype showed up just a few times. The DNA of the CDR3 is TGTGCCACCAGAACAGGGGGAGGAGATACGCAGTATTTT. This gives the protein CATRTGGGDTQYF. The rearrangement uses TRBV15 and TRBJ2-3; TRBD1 matches at 8 bases. The V segment lost 6 bases and the J segment 5 bases; nucleotides outside the gene matches: 4. The CDR3 extends over 13 amino acids. The V gene's germline CDR1 is LNHNV and CDR2 YYDKDF (reference sequence).

Many counts were recorded for this clonotype. The chain joins TRBV6-5 to TRBJ2-5, with D perhaps TRBD2 (5 bases). The CDR3 has 13 residues. Per germline, CDR1 MNHEY and CDR2 SVGAGI. V was trimmed by 2 bases and J by 3 bases, leaving 7 bases between them. This CDR3 is CASSYAGEETQYF. In DNA, the CDR3 is TGTGCCAGCAGTTACGCCGGGGAAGAGACCCAGTACTTC.

This chain links TRBV7-9 with TRBJ2-3, with 8 nucleotides matching TRBD1. This CDR3 spans 15 amino acids. The germline V gene has CDR1 SEHNR and CDR2 FQNEAQ (reference sequence). The V and J ends lost 3 bases and 1 base, in that order; junction bases with no gene match: 3. This CDR3 reads CASSLRQGRTDTQYF. The DNA of the CDR3 is TGTGCCAGCAGCTTGAGACAGGGGCGCACAGATACGCAGTATTTT. Full variable domain (missing parts from reference TRBV7-9 and TRBJ2-3): DTGVSQNPRHKITKRGQNVTFRCDPISEHNRLYWYRQTLGQGPEFLTYFQNEAQLEKSRLLSDRFSAERPKGSFSTLEIQRTEQGDSAMYLCASSLRQGRTDTQYFGPGTRLTVL.

The gene calls are TRBV6-5 and TRBJ1-6; D is possibly TRBD1 (5 bases). The CDR3 sequence is 14 residues long. V was clipped by 2 bases and J by 9 bases, with 11 bases between them. CDR1 MNHEY and CDR2 SVGAGI come from the germline V gene. CDR3 amino acids: CASSYEGLSSPLHF. The CDR3 DNA is TGTGCCAGCAGTTACGAGGGGCTCTCTTCACCCCTCCACTTT.

The sample holds many counts of this clonotype. Its ends do not fully match the called genes, so a read error is possible. This chain connects TRBV7-8 to TRBJ2-7; D remains unclear. The CDR3 is 14 residues long. Per germline, CDR1 SGHVS and CDR2 FQNEAQ. The CDR3 sequence: CASSPRWQAYGQYF. DNA of the CDR3: TGTGCCAGCAGCCCGAGGTGGCAGGCCTACGGGCAGTACTTC.

There are many counts of this clonotype. The chain recombines TRBV7-6 with TRBJ2-7, with 10 bases that match TRBD1. Looked up from germline, CDR1 is SGHVS and CDR2 is FNYEAQ. The CDR3 covers 17 residues. J gave up 4 bases and V 4 bases, and 13 bases lay outside the gene matches. CDR3 protein: CASSSTGDRDRGYEQYF. CDR3 nucleotides: TGTGCCAGCAGCTCGACGGGAGACCGGGACAGGGGTTACGAGCAGTACTTC.

The table lists this clonotype with many counts. The genes are TRBV27 and TRBJ2-1; weak D call: TRBD2 (5 bases). Germline lookup yields CDR1 MNHEY and CDR2 SMNVEV (reference sequence). The V gene lost 3 bases and the J gene lost 4 bases, with 7 bases spanning the gap. CDR3 length: 13 residues. The CDR3 nucleotides read TGTGCCAGCAGTTTCGGACTGTACAATGAGCAGTTCTTC. It encodes CASSFGLYNEQFF.

This clonotype showed up many times. This chain connects TRBV20-1 to TRBJ1-2, with D possibly being TRBD1 (5 bases). In germline, CDR1 is DFQATT, CDR2 SNEGSKA (reference sequence). V was trimmed by 5 bases and J by 6 bases, leaving 16 bases between them. This CDR3 spans 13 amino acids. Written as DNA, the CDR3 is TGCAGTGCTCAAATTCAACAGGTGGATGGCTACACCTTC. The encoded protein is CSAQIQQVDGYTF.

This clonotype was observed many times. An end of the junction does not agree with germline; a read error may underlie this. The rearrangement joins TRBV2 to TRBJ2-7, with D tentatively TRBD1 or TRBD2 (5 bases each). The germline gives CDR1 SNHLY, CDR2 FYNNEI. The CDR3 contains 12 residues. The DNA of the CDR3 is TGTGCCAGCAGTCGGGCGAGTTTTAGAGGGGACTTC. Translation gives CASSRASFRGDF.

This clonotype was found many times. The chain is built from TRBV28 and TRBJ2-7, with D perhaps matching TRBD2 (5 bases). V lost 5 bases and J 3 bases, leaving 20 bases between the germline ends. Germline CDR1 and CDR2: MDHEN and SYDVKM. There are 16 residues in the CDR3. The chain's CDR3 is CASSPLFGRVYYEQYF. The CDR3 DNA follows: TGTGCCAGCAGTCCTCTCTTCGGGCGGGTTTACTACGAGCAGTACTTC.

This clonotype has more than one count but fewer than ten. The J gene is TRBJ1-2, the V gene TRBV4-1; TRBD1 matches at 7 bases. V was pared by 4 bases and J by 2 bases, with 19 bases of the junction left unmatched. The CDR3 totals 19 residues. Germline CDR1 reads MGHRA; CDR2 reads YSYEKL. CDR3 protein: CASSRLRGETGHSNYGYTF. CDR3 bases: TGCGCCAGCAGCCGCCTGAGAGGAGAGACAGGGCACTCGAACTATGGCTACACCTTC.